This section outlines one TCR beta chain sequence together with its context. The data stem from a study of high-grade serous ovarian cancer treatment subgroups. Study at large: Each sample yielded on average around 7,500 unique TCR beta rearrangements from approximately 15,000 reads.

Only in-frame clones appear in the TCRdb table, and some are missing; sequencing was by immunoSEQ multiplex PCR. Among about 11,000 clones listed, roughly four fifths were seen once. Tumor samples were obtained before definitive surgery or chemotherapy. Germline assignment: CDR1 LGHNT and CDR2 FRNRAP. The CDR3 runs to 14 residues. V dropped 3 bases and J dropped 4 bases, with 12 bases sitting between them. The sequence was collected from a human donor with high-grade serous ovarian cancer. This sequence joins TRBV12-5 and TRBJ1-2; no firm D call. The specimen sequenced was tumor tissue. The DNA of the CDR3 is TGTGCTAGTGGTTTTTCAGGAGCTAGCTATGGCTACACCTTC. Translated, it gives CASGFSGASYGYTF.